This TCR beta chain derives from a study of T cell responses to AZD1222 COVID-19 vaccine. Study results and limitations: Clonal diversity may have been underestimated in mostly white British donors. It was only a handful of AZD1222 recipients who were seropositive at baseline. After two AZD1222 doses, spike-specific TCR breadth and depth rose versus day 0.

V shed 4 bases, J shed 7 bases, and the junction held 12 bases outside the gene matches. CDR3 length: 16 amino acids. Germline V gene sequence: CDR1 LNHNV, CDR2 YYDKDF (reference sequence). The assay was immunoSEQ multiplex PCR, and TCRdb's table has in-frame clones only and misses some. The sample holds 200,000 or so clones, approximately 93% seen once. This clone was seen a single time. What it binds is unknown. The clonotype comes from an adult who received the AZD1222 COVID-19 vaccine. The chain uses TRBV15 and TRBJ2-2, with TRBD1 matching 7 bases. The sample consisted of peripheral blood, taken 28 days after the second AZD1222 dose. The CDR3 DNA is TGTGCCACCAGCACCGACTTAGGGGGCGGACACGGGGAGCTGTTTTTT. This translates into CATSTDLGGGHGELFF.